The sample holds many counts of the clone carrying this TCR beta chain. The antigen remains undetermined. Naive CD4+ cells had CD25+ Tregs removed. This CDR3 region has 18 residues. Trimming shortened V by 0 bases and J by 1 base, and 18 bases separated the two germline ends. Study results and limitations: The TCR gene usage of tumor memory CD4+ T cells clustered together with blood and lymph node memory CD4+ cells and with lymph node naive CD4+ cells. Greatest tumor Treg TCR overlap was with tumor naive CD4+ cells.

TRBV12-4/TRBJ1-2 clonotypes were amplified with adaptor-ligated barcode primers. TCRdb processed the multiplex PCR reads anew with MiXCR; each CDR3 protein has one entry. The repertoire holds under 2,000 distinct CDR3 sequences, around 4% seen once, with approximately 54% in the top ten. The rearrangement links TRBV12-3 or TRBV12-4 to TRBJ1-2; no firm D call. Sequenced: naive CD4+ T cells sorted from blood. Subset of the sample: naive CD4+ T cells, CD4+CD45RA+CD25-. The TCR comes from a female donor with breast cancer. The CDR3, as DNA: TGTGCCAGCAGTTTAGCGCCTATCCGGGGATTACTTAACTATGGCTACACCTTC. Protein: CASSLAPIRGLLNYGYTF.